This T cell receptor beta chain appears in the sequencing data of a study of cytomegalovirus exposure and HLA in healthy donors. Study background: The approximately 120 validation repertoires were reported in a later analysis to have been generated on the same platform as the approximately 700 first-cohort repertoires.

On this clone: Its antigen is undetermined.

Clones were sequenced by immunoSEQ multiplex PCR, and TCRdb holds only the in-frame ones, with some missing. The sample has more than 50,000 clones, 90% to 95% seen once. CDR3 length: 12 residues. In germline, CDR1 is SGHRS, CDR2 YFSETQ. The V and J ends lost 4 bases and 5 bases respectively, with 6 bases between them. Findings of the study overall: In vitro data verified a few CMV-associated chains as specific for CMV antigens. The listing of roughly 160 TCR beta chains classed them as cytomegalovirus-associated. Reported results showed that the classifier diagnosed cytomegalovirus status with high specificity and sensitivity.

What was sequenced was PBMCs. The TCR sequence derives from a woman in her 30s in good health and CMV-seronegative. This chain connects TRBV5-1 to TRBJ1-4; D uncertain. This CDR3 reads CASSIQNEKLFF. CDR3 nucleotide sequence: TGCGCCAGCAGCATTCAGAATGAAAAACTGTTTTTT.